The text below deals with one T cell receptor (beta chain). Its antigen remains unknown. The germline V gene encodes CDR1 KGHSH and CDR2 LQKENI. The CDR3 is 13 amino acids. Systemic immunosuppression or a history of autoimmune disease excluded patients. The data were obtained in a study of OX40 agonist ivuxolimab in advanced cancers. Study as a whole: Partial responses were achieved by three patients: one hepatocellular carcinoma, two cutaneous melanoma. The study's findings and limits: Partly responding patients at 0.1-3.0 mg/kg showed some of the smallest clonal expansion.

Repertoires were generated with immunoSEQ multiplex PCR, while TCRdb's copy carries only in-frame clones and drops some. The table lists 70,000 to 90,000 clones, over 75% of them singletons. This TCR came from an adult with an advanced solid tumor such as melanoma, head and neck, liver or kidney cancer. The chain links TRBV18 to TRBJ2-5; D gene unclear. Gene TRBJ2-7 matches the end of the DNA better, so the J call may be wrong. Sequencing was performed on CD4+ or CD8+ T cells sorted from blood, taken in a trial of the OX40 agonist ivuxolimab. The CDR3 nucleotides read TGTGCCAGCTCACCACCCGGGTCCTACGAGCAGTACTTC. Encoded protein: CASSPPGSYEQYF.